This T cell receptor beta chain originates from a study of T-cell reconstitution after alpha-beta-depleted transplantation in children. The length of the CDR3 is 16 residues. The V end lost 5 bases, the J end lost 0 bases, and 11 bases lay between the germline ends. Germline lookup yields CDR1 LNHDA and CDR2 SQIVND (reference sequence). Molecular barcoding with unique molecular identifiers was used for the TCRbeta library. Via MiXCR, TCRdb re-called the PCR reads, giving one row per CDR3 protein. Of over 400,000 distinct CDR3 sequences in the sample, around 12% were seen once. This clonotype has only a few counts.

The clonotype was recovered from a human donor who donated a stem cell graft to a child with combined immunodeficiency. The chain has TRBV19 and TRBJ2-6; D not certain. The sample consisted of PBMCs from the stem cell graft donor, taken from the stem cell graft. CDR3 loop: CASSPDSGSGANVLTF. The CDR3 region has the DNA TGTGCCAGTAGTCCCGATTCAGGCTCTGGGGCCAACGTCCTGACTTTC.